Described below is a single TCR beta chain sequence and its context. Its target antigen remains unknown. No quality values exist for individual bases; no much larger clone is one base distant. In the prospective study, participants were roughly 18 to 89 years old, resided in about two dozen geographic areas of the United States, and were enrolled through a virtual design. To assign participants to cohorts, the prospective study relied on clinical history that participants themselves reported in a screening survey and a study questionnaire. For ImmuneRACE Cohort 3, a participant was defined as recovered based on two consecutive negative NP/OP PCR tests, clearance by a healthcare professional, or resolution of symptoms. In the prospective study, mobile phlebotomists collected whole blood, serum and a nasopharyngeal or oropharyngeal swab from each participant. Prospective study participants could optionally give additional blood draws and questionnaires over an approximately 2-month period. Before DNA extraction, blood samples from the prospective study were shipped at room temperature or frozen.

The data were obtained in a study of blood T cell repertoires in COVID-19 (dated by TCRdb to about 2020). Looking at the study overall: The collaborator samples originated in the United States, Italy and Spain and spanned the acute and convalescent phases of COVID-19. Samples came from the ongoing ImmuneRACE study (first 160 participants) plus 1,254 subjects from 6 global collaborators. Deeply sampled blood TCRbeta repertoires from subjects exposed to, actively infected with, or recovered from COVID-19 were included in the dataset. A freely available public database, intended as a resource for researchers studying the immune response to SARS-CoV-2, is where the repertoires were released. The prospective study material was composed of cDNA or gDNA derived from T cells, B-cell-depleted T cells, or PBMCs. Sample metadata almost always included a de-identified subject ID, COVID-19 status, age in years and sex. Where available, HLA class I and class II types were taken from metadata supplied by the sample provider and were not determined by assay-based typing.

The paper as a whole reports these results and caveats: The amount of clinical and demographic metadata varied by source and participant and was provided uncurated.

As encoded in the germline V gene, CDR1 is SGDLS while CDR2 is YYNGEE. The V end gives up 0 bases and the J end 6 bases, leaving 5 bases in the junction not matched to a gene. The CDR3 runs 15 amino acids, cysteine and phenylalanine included. The sequence is cut down to CDR3 DNA, 45 bases in frame from base 1. The immunoSEQ Assay, a bias-controlled multiplex PCR, was used to amplify TCRbeta CDR3 regions from genomic DNA. Regarding the original processing steps: The number of nucleated cells in each sample was estimated by amplification of reference gene primers within the assay. Sequence reads were collapsed and filtered to measure the absolute abundance of every unique TCRbeta CDR3 rearrangement. For each sample, productive Simpson clonality was calculated by taking the square root of Simpson's diversity index across productive rearrangements. This is the immuneACCESS table as TCRdb keeps it, with only in-frame sequences that have V and J called. A part of the clones is gone; compared with another copy, unresolved V genes explain less than half, and the rest is unexplained. The DNA was the basis for D and trimming; V, J and clone size are from that table. The sample table records around 300,000 clones; 75% to 90% of these occur just once. Clones ranked in the top ten supply around 2.3% of the sample.

The sequence is built from TRBV9 and TRBJ2-3; 9 bases in the junction line up with TRBD2. The sample was PBMCs or T cells enriched from blood (not recorded which). The sequence was collected from a woman aged 45-65 years who had recovered from COVID-19. The nucleotides are TGTGCCAGCAGCGTAGTAGGTAGCGGGAGTGATACGCAGTATTTT. It encodes CASSVVGSGSDTQYF.